These 4 T cell receptor beta chains share one sample of origin, sequenced in a study of T cell clones after liver transplantation. The protocol was immunoSEQ multiplex PCR, while the TCRdb copy is restricted to in-frame clones and leaves out a portion. The data contain 45,000 to 60,000 clones, 85% to 90% of them seen just once; the ten biggest clones take up around 15%. Here the sequenced sample was CD8+ T cells from blood, taken 12 months after liver transplant. All receptors come from a human patient who received a liver transplant. Some T cells may be provided by the graft donor.

This chain connects TRBV14 to TRBJ1-3; TRBD1 is a possible D gene (5 bases). CDR3 length: 15 amino acids. CDR1 and CDR2 from the germline V gene are SGHDN and FVKESK. V was cut by 2 bases and J by 0 bases, with 8 bases left in between. The CDR3 DNA follows: TGTGCCAGCAGCCAATTTACAGGCTCTGGAAACACCATATATTTT. Its protein product is CASSQFTGSGNTIYF.

The V call is TRBV27, the J call TRBJ1-1, with D uncertain. Germline CDR1 is MNHEY and CDR2 is SMNVEV (reference sequence). The CDR3 contains 13 residues. V lost 7 bases and J lost 0, with 9 bases in between. CDR3 sequence reads: CASIIDLNTEAFF. The DNA of the CDR3 is TGTGCCAGCATTATCGACCTGAACACTGAAGCTTTCTTT.

V and J are TRBV7-9 and TRBJ2-5; 8 bases line up with TRBD2. This CDR3 is built from 13 residues. The germline V gene encodes CDR1 SEHNR and CDR2 FQNEAQ (reference sequence). Trimming removed 9 bases from V and 1 base from J; junction bases left unmatched: 4. CDR3 residues: CASQRESQETQYF. As DNA, the CDR3 is TGTGCCAGTCAGCGGGAGAGCCAAGAGACCCAGTACTTC.

The DNA for the CDR3 is TGTGCCAGCAGCGTAGACGGCGTGTTGGGTGAAAAACTGTTTTTT. Translating it yields CASSVDGVLGEKLFF. The chain uses TRBV9 and TRBJ1-4; no firm D call. The V end lost 0 bases, the J end lost 7 bases, and 13 bases lay between the germline ends. CDR1 and CDR2 from the germline V gene are SGDLS and YYNGEE. CDR3 length: 15 amino acids.